A selection of T cell receptor beta chains follows, all from one sample in a study of cytomegalovirus exposure and HLA in healthy donors. Only in-frame clones appear in the TCRdb table, and some are missing; sequencing was by immunoSEQ multiplex PCR. The specimen's table records about 65,000 clones. Sequencing was carried out using PBMCs. These receptor sequences come from a boy between 10 and 17 years old in good health and CMV-seronegative. Each CDR3 is given without its conserved first and last residue.

>TRBV7-2
ASSPRGTGELF
>TRBV30
AWSSVAATNEKLF
>TRBV7-6
ASSLAGGGSAEAF
>TRBV18
ASSPPIRTSGGAVEQY
>TRBV7-9
ASSHLGAGSSYNEQF
>TRBV5-6
ASSSRQGSTEAF
>TRBV7-6
ASSVGAISGANVLT
>TRBV29-1
SVEFGASGSYEQY
>TRBV2
ASSLRQANSPLH
>TRBV5-6
ASSLLETQY
>TRBV5-8
ASSLEPYAYEQY
>TRBV9
ASSELAGGLFTDTQY
>TRBV7-6
ASSLGHGTGSSTDTQY
>TRBV30
AGETGPGNTIY
>TRBV4-1
ASSRVERDTSYEQY
>TRBV5-1
ASSLSGASSYEQY
>TRBV4-3
ASSQDLRNTGELF
>TRBV6-5
ASSPRRGGLYEQY
>TRBV2
ASSELGDPNTEAF
>TRBV29-1
SVLAGRAIDEQF
>TRBV6-5
ASSLGQGGEQY
>TRBV30
AWTGGPGQPQH
>TRBV4-1
ASSQGLGQGAQEQF
>TRBV9
ASSVEVGGDTQY
>TRBV7-2
ASSIYRGTGNTIY
>TRBV10-3
AIKRGQAEEKLF
>TRBV6-5
ASSQRVGAAYEQY
>TRBV19
ASSIKEKGTPWETQY
>TRBV6-5
ASSRDRGHGAEAF
>TRBV2
ASKGSGSTEQY
>TRBV30
ACLGGANTEAF
>TRBV30
AWIDRARFTGELF
>TRBV18
ASSPAGSPYGYT
>TRBV30
AWRRGGKRSEEKLF
>TRBV5-1
ASSPDSGYYEQY
>TRBV19
ASKTGSNYGYT
>TRBV30
AWSVKTSGVETQY
>TRBV4-2
ASSQDSKGRQGIKGKSTDTQY
>TRBV2
ASTEDTQY
>TRBV16
ASSLVGQGSYEQY
>TRBV7-3
ASSLTHTDTQY
>TRBV7-8
ASTGGRGISYNEQF
>TRBV25-1
ASITGAGGYT
>TRBV5-4
ASSSGTNEKLF
>TRBV2
ASSGPGLGTGELF
>TRBV18
ASSPRDSANYGYT
>TRBV14
ASSQERGGLTEAF
>TRBV9
ASSLGLAGMDTGELF
>TRBV29-1
SELTGGESYEQY
>TRBV20-1
SASPLAGQF
>TRBV2
ASREGRPRSGNTIY
>TRBV27
ASSLNTFYGYT
>TRBV5-5
ASSREVDRTEAF
>TRBV11-1
ASTLEQGTGELF
>TRBV5-5
ASSFLGGNIPTGELF
>TRBV6-5
ASRGGYPGDEQY
>TRBV6-1
ASNNPGELF
>TRBV27
ASSPGVTYSPLH